A selection of T cell receptor beta chains follows, all from one sample in a study of T cell responses to AZD1222 COVID-19 vaccine. The data were produced by immunoSEQ multiplex PCR, yet TCRdb's version contains in-frame clones alone and is incomplete. This table has under 150,000 clones, 70% to 90% appearing once. The starting material was peripheral blood, obtained on day 0 of MenACWY control vaccination. These receptors came from an adult in good health. Both conserved end residues are part of each CDR3. A D gene is named only where the DNA matches it firmly. Only part of the rows carry a size: once, few, many, or a class if the clone is expanded.

clone_size d_call j_call v_call cdr3_aa cdr3_nt
NA NA TRBJ1-5 TRBV2 CASSGSTGAPYSNQPQHF TGTGCCAGCAGTGGATCGACTGGGGCCCCATATAGCAATCAGCCCCAGCATTTT
NA NA TRBJ2-7 TRBV9 CASSASGTSGYEQYF TGTGCCAGCAGCGCCTCCGGGACGTCGGGTTACGAGCAGTACTTC
NA NA TRBJ1-1 TRBV4-2 CASSQDQQGRVAFF TGTGCCAGCAGCCAAGATCAGCAGGGGAGGGTAGCTTTCTTT
NA NA TRBJ2-7 TRBV23-1 CASTNRRRMVLEQYF TGCGCCAGCACCAACAGGCGAAGAATGGTCTTGGAGCAGTACTTC
NA NA TRBJ2-5 TRBV7-3 CASSLTSGGAGETQYF TGTGCCAGCAGCTTAACCTCGGGGGGCGCCGGGGAGACCCAGTACTTC
NA TRBD2 TRBJ2-3 TRBV3-1/TRBV3-2 CASSLGGTDTQYF TGTGCCAGCAGCCTCGGGGGGACAGATACGCAGTATTTT
NA TRBD1 TRBJ2-3 TRBV27 CASSLRTGGTDTQYF TGTGCCAGCAGTTTAAGGACAGGGGGTACAGATACGCAGTATTTT
once NA TRBJ1-1 TRBV6-5 CASSYVGPRTEAFF TGTGCCAGCAGTTACGTAGGACCTCGGACTGAAGCTTTCTTT
once NA TRBJ2-2 TRBV27 CASSLSRGELGLFF TGTGCCAGCAGTTTATCGAGGGGGGAACTGGGGCTGTTTTTT
NA NA TRBJ1-2 TRBV7-3 CASSLGRGGYTF TGTGCCAGCAGCTTAGGCCGAGGGGGCTACACCTTC
NA TRBD1 TRBJ2-5 TRBV11-3 CASSPGTGTETQYF TGTGCCAGCAGCCCAGGGACAGGGACGGAGACCCAGTACTTC
NA TRBD1 TRBJ2-1 TRBV6-2/TRBV6-3 CASSPPGQGGNEQFF TGTGCCAGCAGTCCACCGGGACAGGGAGGCAATGAGCAGTTCTTC
NA TRBD2 TRBJ2-1 TRBV11-3 CASSPIWRGGNEQFF TGTGCCAGCAGCCCGATATGGCGGGGGGGAAATGAGCAGTTCTTC
once TRBD1 TRBJ1-2 TRBV2 CASNRQGRGGYTF TGTGCCAGCAATAGACAGGGAAGAGGGGGCTACACCTTC
NA NA TRBJ1-1 TRBV29-1 CSVEDFRSPEAFF TGCAGCGTTGAAGATTTCAGGAGCCCTGAAGCTTTCTTT
few TRBD1 TRBJ2-7 TRBV5-4 CASARDRGREQYF TGTGCCAGCGCCCGGGACAGGGGGCGGGAGCAGTACTTC
NA TRBD1 TRBJ2-1 TRBV10-1 CASSATGTGLNEQFF TGCGCCAGCAGTGCTACTGGGACAGGGTTAAATGAGCAGTTCTTC
few NA TRBJ1-5 TRBV10-1 CASSESETGSNQPQHF TGCGCCAGCAGTGAGTCGGAGACAGGAAGCAATCAGCCCCAGCATTTT
NA NA TRBJ2-1 TRBV3-1/TRBV3-2 CASSPRHSGWEVNEQFF TGTGCCAGCAGCCCCCGTCATAGCGGATGGGAGGTCAATGAGCAGTTCTTC
NA NA TRBJ2-1 TRBV7-9 CASSLGVSYNEQFF TGTGCCAGCAGCTTGGGGGTCTCCTACAATGAGCAGTTCTTC
NA NA TRBJ2-5 TRBV6-5 CASGPLGARRKTQYF TGTGCCAGTGGGCCCCTGGGGGCGAGAAGAAAGACCCAGTACTTC
NA NA TRBJ2-7 TRBV7-9 CASSPQNPSYEQYF TGTGCCAGCAGCCCTCAGAACCCATCCTACGAGCAGTACTTC
NA NA TRBJ1-5 TRBV15 CATKLWDGSNQPQHF TGTGCCACCAAGCTTTGGGACGGATCGAATCAGCCCCAGCATTTT
NA NA TRBJ2-1 TRBV21-1 CASSNPAGGRNNEQFF TGTGCCAGCAGCAACCCGGCGGGGGGGCGGAACAATGAGCAGTTCTTC
NA NA TRBJ2-3 TRBV11-2 CASSLGPGGRGDTQYF TGTGCCAGCAGCTTAGGCCCGGGGGGCCGGGGAGATACGCAGTATTTT
NA TRBD2 TRBJ2-7 TRBV30 CAWHIGLAGVPHEQYF TGTGCCTGGCACATTGGACTAGCGGGGGTCCCCCACGAGCAGTACTTC
NA NA TRBJ2-3 TRBV7-2 CASSSGAGAPPATQYF TGTGCCAGCAGTTCTGGGGCGGGGGCCCCCCCAGCGACGCAGTATTTT
medium-sized NA TRBJ2-7 TRBV27 CASSSGPYYEQYF TGTGCCAGCAGTTCCGGGCCCTATTACGAGCAGTACTTC
NA NA TRBJ1-1 TRBV18 CASSSRSGENTEAFF TGTGCCAGCTCATCGAGGTCCGGCGAAAACACTGAAGCTTTCTTT
NA NA TRBJ2-5 TRBV5-4 CASSRQGGETQYF TGTGCCAGCAGTCGCCAGGGGGGGGAGACCCAGTACTTC
NA NA TRBJ1-4 TRBV19 CASRFRESAEKLFF TGTGCCAGTCGGTTCAGGGAGTCCGCTGAAAAACTGTTTTTT
NA NA TRBJ2-2 TRBV6-2/TRBV6-3 CASSSDRITGELFF TGTGCCAGCAGTAGCGACAGAATCACCGGGGAGCTGTTTTTT
few NA TRBJ1-2 TRBV5-4 CASSLDSPMRYTF TGTGCCAGCAGCTTGGACAGCCCTATGCGGTACACCTTC
NA NA TRBJ1-2 TRBV6-5 CASSYSAVPNYGYTF TGTGCCAGCAGTTACTCGGCGGTCCCCAACTATGGCTACACCTTC
NA NA TRBJ2-7 TRBV24-1 CATSVTGFEQYF TGTGCCACCAGTGTTACAGGGTTCGAGCAGTACTTC
once TRBD1 TRBJ2-1 TRBV11-2 CASSTGTGYNEQFF TGTGCCAGCAGCACTGGGACAGGGTACAATGAGCAGTTCTTC
NA NA TRBJ1-2 TRBV19 CASRSGYGYTF TGTGCCAGTAGAAGTGGCTATGGCTACACCTTC
NA NA TRBJ2-5 TRBV5-1 CASSLGLGETQYF TGCGCCAGCAGCTTGGGACTAGGGGAGACCCAGTACTTC
NA NA TRBJ2-6 TRBV15 CATSRKWTSGANVLTF TGTGCCACCAGCAGGAAGTGGACCTCTGGGGCCAACGTCCTGACTTTC
NA TRBD1 TRBJ1-5 TRBV6-2/TRBV6-3 CASSSAGGGQQPQHF TGTGCCAGCAGTTCCGCAGGGGGCGGGCAGCAGCCCCAGCATTTT
NA TRBD2 TRBJ2-5 TRBV19 CATSGGAAGEETQYF TGTGCCACGAGCGGGGGGGCCGCCGGTGAAGAGACCCAGTACTTC
NA NA TRBJ1-2 TRBV9 CASSVSTSDGYTF TGTGCCAGCAGCGTCTCGACCAGCGATGGCTACACCTTC
NA TRBD1 TRBJ2-2 TRBV5-6 CASSASWTGNTGELFF TGTGCCAGCAGCGCTTCCTGGACAGGGAACACCGGGGAGCTGTTTTTT
NA TRBD1 TRBJ1-6 TRBV2 CASSEVGQGANSPLHF TGTGCCAGCAGTGAAGTAGGGCAGGGGGCAAACTCACCCCTCCACTTT
NA TRBD1 TRBJ1-2 TRBV19 CASTGDDYGYTF TGTGCCAGCACAGGGGATGACTATGGCTACACCTTC
NA NA TRBJ1-1 TRBV30 CAWSVRATEAFF TGTGCCTGGAGTGTCCGGGCAACTGAAGCTTTCTTT
NA NA TRBJ2-5 TRBV9 CASSVASRGLGETQYF TGTGCCAGCAGCGTAGCATCCAGAGGGTTGGGAGAGACCCAGTACTTC
NA TRBD1 TRBJ1-1 TRBV7-9 CASSSRGLTEAFF TGTGCCAGCAGCTCCAGGGGGCTCACTGAAGCTTTCTTT
NA NA TRBJ1-3 TRBV28 CASSYDRRRSGNTIYF TGTGCCAGCAGCTATGACAGACGCCGCTCTGGAAACACCATATATTTT
NA NA TRBJ2-7 TRBV13 CASSLGPSSYEQYF TGTGCCAGCAGCTTAGGGCCGAGCTCCTACGAGCAGTACTTC
NA NA TRBJ1-2 TRBV19 CAGLGGYTF TGTGCCGGCTTAGGTGGCTACACCTTC
NA TRBD2 TRBJ2-3 TRBV4-2 CASSHPRAGTSGGGTSTDTQYF TGTGCCAGCAGCCACCCCCGGGCGGGGACTAGCGGGGGGGGGACTAGCACAGATACGCAGTATTTT
NA NA TRBJ2-1 TRBV11-2 CASSLVRGKGNEQFF TGTGCCAGCAGCTTAGTAAGGGGTAAAGGCAATGAGCAGTTCTTC
NA TRBD2 TRBJ2-3 TRBV6-6 CASRGTSEDTQYF TGTGCCAGCAGGGGGACTAGCGAGGATACGCAGTATTTT
NA TRBD2 TRBJ2-7 TRBV7-9 CASSLALGRDEQYF TGTGCCAGCAGCTTAGCCCTTGGGAGGGACGAGCAGTACTTC
few TRBD1 TRBJ1-5 TRBV7-2 CASSQRVGGGQPQHF TGTGCCAGCAGCCAGAGGGTAGGGGGCGGACAGCCCCAGCATTTT
NA NA TRBJ1-4 TRBV9 CASSPGWGTSEKLFF TGTGCCAGCAGCCCGGGGTGGGGCACTAGCGAAAAACTGTTTTTT
few TRBD1 TRBJ1-1 TRBV19 CASSAGTGVTEAFF TGTGCCAGTAGTGCCGGGACAGGGGTGACTGAAGCTTTCTTT
NA TRBD2 TRBJ2-3 TRBV4-2 CASSRRLAGGGTDTQYF TGTGCCAGCAGCCGCCGACTAGCGGGGGGGGGCACAGATACGCAGTATTTT
NA NA TRBJ1-1 TRBV28 CASSLRGTTEAFF TGTGCCAGCAGTTTGCGGGGGACCACTGAAGCTTTCTTT